This T cell receptor (beta chain) emerged from a study of blood T cell repertoires in COVID-19. Study-level background: In each case, the material was cDNA or gDNA derived from T cells, B-cell-depleted T cells, or PBMCs.

Germline V gene data show CDR1 as SGDLS and CDR2 as YYNGEE. Trimming at V came to 4 bases and at J to 6 bases, leaving 6 bases not matched to a gene. The CDR3 is 15 residues long. This table comes from immunoSEQ multiplex PCR, and its TCRdb copy is limited to in-frame clones, with some not included. The sample lists roughly 150,000 clones; approximately 79% were seen once. The sample was peripheral blood. The V call is TRBV9, the J call TRBJ2-1, with 11 bases that match TRBD2. This TCR came from a man aged 50 to 59 with active or convalescent COVID-19. CDR3 in DNA: TGTGCCAGCAGCAAGACTAGCGGGACGGGCAATGAGCAGTTCTTC. As protein: CASSKTSGTGNEQFF.